Shown below are 13 T cell receptor beta chains from a single sample sequenced in a study of T-cell reconstitution after alpha-beta-depleted transplantation in children. Unique molecular identifiers were used in preparing the TCRbeta library. From the PCR reads, TCRdb called clonotypes with MiXCR, one entry per CDR3 protein. In the table there are under 400,000 distinct CDR3 sequences, 23% of which are singletons. Sequencing used PBMCs, mostly from graft donor cells, obtained 180 days after TCRalphabeta/CD19-depleted stem cell transplant. The receptors were sampled from a male patient younger than 18 who had a stem cell transplant for acute lymphoblastic leukemia, so the T cells may come from the graft donor.

The chain has TRBV27 and TRBJ1-6; maybe TRBD1 (5 bases). The CDR3 is 14 residues long. The V end lost 1 base, the J end lost 10 bases, and 11 bases lay between the germline ends. Per the germline V gene, CDR1 is MNHEY and CDR2 is SMNVEV (reference sequence). In nucleotides, the CDR3 is TGTGCCAGCAGTTTATGGGCAGGGTACTCACCCCTCCACTTT. It codes for CASSLWAGYSPLHF.

This clonotype was picked up many times. This sequence joins TRBV20-1 and TRBJ2-1, with 10 bases matching TRBD2. The J segment lost 2 bases and the V segment lost 3 bases, leaving 7 bases of the junction unmatched. Germline V gene lookup returns CDR1 DFQATT and CDR2 SNEGSKA (reference sequence). The CDR3 extends over 16 amino acids. The CDR3 region has the DNA TGCAGTGCTAGGCCTCTAGCGGGAGAGACCTACAATGAGCAGTTCTTC. Translated, it gives CSARPLAGETYNEQFF.

This clonotype showed up just a few times. The chain employs TRBV5-1 and TRBJ2-3; D is unclear. The germline gives CDR1 SGHRS, CDR2 YFSETQ. This CDR3 is 18 amino acids long. V lost 3 bases, J lost 2 bases, and 22 bases lay in between. CDR3 in amino acids: CASSSKQNWTLLTDTQYF. CDR3 DNA sequence: TGCGCCAGCAGCTCCAAACAAAACTGGACGCTACTCACAGATACGCAGTATTTT.

The sample holds a few counts of this clonotype. The chain has TRBV12-5 and TRBJ2-5, with TRBD2 matching 9 bases. With 0 bases clipped from V and 5 bases from J, the junction kept 22 bases outside the gene matches. Germline V CDR1 and CDR2: LGHNT, FRNRAP. This CDR3 region has 21 residues. CDR3 residues: CASGLVPLFGVSGSYLETQYF. In DNA, the CDR3 is TGTGCTAGTGGTTTGGTACCCCTCTTTGGTGTTAGCGGGAGTTATTTGGAGACCCAGTACTTC.

The rearrangement links TRBV20-1 to TRBJ1-1; no firm D call. Germline V lookup: CDR1 DFQATT, CDR2 SNEGSKA (reference sequence). V was pared by 1 base and J by 5 bases, with 5 bases between. CDR3 length: 11 amino acids. CDR3 amino acids: CSARAQTEAFF. The DNA for the CDR3 is TGCAGTGCTAGAGCGCAAACTGAAGCTTTCTTT.

The J gene is TRBJ1-1, the V gene TRBV7-8; tentatively, D is TRBD1 (5 bases). V was trimmed by 2 bases and J by 11 bases, leaving 12 bases between them. The CDR3 covers 12 residues. The V gene's germline CDR1 is SGHVS and CDR2 FQNEAQ. This CDR3 is CASSLSGFPAFF. The CDR3 bases are TGTGCCAGCAGCTTATCAGGGTTCCCGGCTTTCTTT.

The chain couples TRBV27 to TRBJ2-3; D may be TRBD1 (5 bases). The J call may be incorrect, as the DNA end agrees better with TRBJ1-5. The CDR3 contains 14 residues. Germline V gene lookup returns CDR1 MNHEY and CDR2 SMNVEV (reference sequence). The DNA of the CDR3 is TGTGCCAGCAGTTTATACAGGACCACAGATACGCAGCATTTT. It translates to CASSLYRTTDTQHF.

The chain combines TRBV7-9 with TRBJ2-7, with D perhaps matching TRBD1 (5 bases). The CDR3 consists of 14 residues. Trimming removed 5 bases at V and 6 bases at J, with 17 bases between. Germline V gives CDR1 SEHNR, CDR2 FQNEAQ (reference sequence). The DNA for the CDR3 is TGTGCCAGCAGCCCCTCCTCCAGGGCAGGCGAGCAGTACTTC. Its protein product is CASSPSSRAGEQYF.

This clonotype appeared a few times. The chain employs TRBV20-1 and TRBJ2-7; TRBD2 matches 7 bases. Germline CDR1 is DFQATT and CDR2 is SNEGSKA (reference sequence). The junction had 3 bases not matched to a gene; V was cut back by 4 bases and J by 0 bases. This CDR3 is 13 amino acids long. CDR3 nucleotides: TGCAGTGCTATGGGACTATCCTCCTACGAGCAGTACTTC. Protein product: CSAMGLSSYEQYF.

V usage is TRBV3-1 and J usage is TRBJ1-4; D uncertain. The CDR3 loop spans 15 amino acids. Trimming removed 2 bases at V and 6 bases at J, with 13 bases between. CDR1 is LGHDT and CDR2 is YNNKEL in the germline V gene (reference sequence). The CDR3 loop is CASSQRTAGHEKLFF. In nucleotides, the CDR3 is TGTGCCAGCAGCCAACGGACGGCCGGCCATGAAAAACTGTTTTTT.

The genes are TRBV11-3 and TRBJ2-2; D remains ambiguous. Trimming shortened V by 5 bases and J by 6 bases, and 13 bases separated the two germline ends. This CDR3 spans 14 amino acids. CDR1 is SGHNT, CDR2 YENEEA, per germline. The CDR3: CASSPYSGPGELFF. CDR3 nucleotide sequence: TGTGCCAGCAGCCCCTATTCTGGCCCCGGGGAGCTGTTTTTT.

Only a few counts were recorded for this clonotype. The V gene is TRBV2, the J gene TRBJ2-1, with TRBD1 as a possible D gene (6 bases). From germline, CDR1 is SNHLY and CDR2 FYNNEI. The length of the CDR3 is 12 residues. The V gene lost 7 bases and the J gene lost 5 bases, with 9 bases spanning the gap. The CDR3 sequence: CASKGVHNEQFF. CDR3 sequence (DNA): TGTGCCAGCAAGGGGGTGCACAATGAGCAGTTCTTC.

The chain is built from TRBV21-1 and TRBJ2-7. TRBV21-1 is listed as a pseudogene. The CDR3 has 16 amino acids. CDR3 sequence: CASSLPQVPNPYEQYF. Written as DNA, the CDR3 is TGTGCCAGCAGCTTACCTCAGGTACCAAACCCCTACGAGCAGTACTTC.